Below, one T cell receptor beta chain is given with its context. The source of the sample is a study of blood T cell repertoires in COVID-19. Overall study: Acute and convalescent COVID-19 specimens originated in the United States, Italy and Spain.

Per the study methods: Nucleated cell number was recorded as an estimate derived from reference gene primer amplification. TCRdb keeps only in-frame clones here, not all; method: immunoSEQ multiplex PCR. That table is the source of V, J and clone size, and D and trimming were worked out from the DNA. The sample holds 250,000 to 400,000 clones; around 87% are singletons and the top ten take roughly 5.2%. This CDR3 contains 17 residues. After removal of 4 bases from V and 0 bases from J, the junction contained 10 bases not matched to a gene. CDR1 and CDR2 from the germline V gene are LGHDT and YNNKEL (reference sequence).

The sequence came from a woman between 25 and 40 years old who had recovered from COVID-19. The chain couples TRBV3-1 (or the pseudogene TRBV3-2) to TRBJ2-3, with TRBD1 identical over 7 bases. The sample consisted of PBMCs or T cells enriched from blood (not recorded which). The CDR3 DNA reads TGTGCCAGCAGCCGCGACGCCGGGACAGTAAGCACAGATACGCAGTATTTT. Translation: CASSRDAGTVSTDTQYF.